This T cell receptor beta chain was sequenced during a study of blood T cell repertoires in COVID-19. Background on the study: Nucleic acid was either cDNA or gDNA, and it came from T cells, B-cell-depleted T cells, or PBMCs.

Everyone who took part was roughly 18 to 89 years old, and they came from about two dozen US areas. Donors were grouped by their self-reported clinical history. Original processing methods: Estimated nucleated cell counts came from reference gene primer amplification. TCRdb's copy holds only in-frame clones and misses some; the assay was immunoSEQ multiplex PCR. The DNA was the basis for D and trimming; V, J and clone size are from that table. The sample holds about 170,000 clones, roughly 90% seen once. J gave up 5 bases and V 1 base, and 1 base lay outside the gene matches. Germline-derived CDR1 and CDR2 are SGHTA and FQGNSA. The CDR3 contains 15 residues.

The sequenced sample consisted of PBMCs or T cells enriched from blood (not recorded which). The gene calls are TRBV7-2 and TRBJ2-7; 14 bases are a match to TRBD2. This TCR came from a woman in her fifties or sixties who had recovered from COVID-19. CDR3 protein: CASSLGLAGGNEQYF. The CDR3 region has the DNA TGTGCCAGCAGCTTAGGACTAGCGGGAGGGAACGAGCAGTACTTC.